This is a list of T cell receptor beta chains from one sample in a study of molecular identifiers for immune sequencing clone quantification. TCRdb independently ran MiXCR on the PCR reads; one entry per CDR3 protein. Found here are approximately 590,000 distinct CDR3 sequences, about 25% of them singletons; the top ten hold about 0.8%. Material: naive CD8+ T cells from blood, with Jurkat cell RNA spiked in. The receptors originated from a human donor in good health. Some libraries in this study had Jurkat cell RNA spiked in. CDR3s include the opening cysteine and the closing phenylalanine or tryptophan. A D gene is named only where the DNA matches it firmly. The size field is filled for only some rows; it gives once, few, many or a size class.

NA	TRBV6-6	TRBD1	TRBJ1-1	CASSPHGTDLIMNTEAFF	TGTGCCAGCAGCCCTCACGGGACAGACCTTATCATGAACACTGAAGCTTTCTTT
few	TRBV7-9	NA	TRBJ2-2	CASSLGLGSNLVNTGELFF	TGTGCCAGCAGCTTAGGGTTAGGCAGTAATCTCGTGAACACCGGGGAGCTGTTTTTT
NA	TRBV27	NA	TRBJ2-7	CASRQGVDEQYF	TGTGCCAGCAGACAGGGTGTCGACGAGCAGTACTTC
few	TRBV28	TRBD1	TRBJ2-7	CASSLYPTGGEGEQYF	TGTGCCAGCAGTTTATACCCCACAGGGGGCGAGGGCGAGCAGTACTTC
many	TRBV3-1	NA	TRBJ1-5	CASSQEGTGRNQPQHF	TGTGCCAGCAGCCAAGAGGGAACAGGGAGAAATCAGCCCCAGCATTTT
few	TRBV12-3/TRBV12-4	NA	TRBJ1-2	CASSLDRANGYTF	TGTGCCAGCAGTTTAGACAGGGCGAATGGCTACACCTTC
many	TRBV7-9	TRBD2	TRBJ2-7	CASTGTSDSYEQYF	TGTGCCAGCACCGGGACTAGCGACTCCTACGAGCAGTACTTC
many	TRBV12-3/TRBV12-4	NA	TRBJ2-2	CASSFSADTGELFF	TGTGCCAGCAGTTTTTCAGCGGACACCGGGGAGCTGTTTTTT
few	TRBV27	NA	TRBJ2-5	CASSFGGYQETQYF	TGTGCCAGCAGTTTTGGGGGGTACCAAGAGACCCAGTACTTC
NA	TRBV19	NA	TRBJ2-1	CASSIGGDGEQFF	TGTGCCAGTAGTATTGGCGGGGACGGTGAGCAGTTCTTC
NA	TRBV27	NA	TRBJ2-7	CASRKTWDSYEQYF	TGTGCCAGCAGGAAGACATGGGACTCCTACGAGCAGTACTTC
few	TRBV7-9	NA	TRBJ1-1	CASSTEPGAGEAFF	TGTGCCAGCAGCACCGAACCGGGGGCTGGAGAAGCTTTCTTT
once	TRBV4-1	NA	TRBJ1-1	CASSARRGTTTEAFF	TGCGCCAGCAGCGCCCGCCGGGGCACGACCACTGAAGCTTTCTTT
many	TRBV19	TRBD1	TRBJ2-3	CASRTTGEGTDTQYF	TGTGCCAGTAGAACGACAGGGGAAGGCACAGATACGCAGTATTTT
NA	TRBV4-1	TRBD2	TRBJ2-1	CASSHPSLAGESSEQFF	TGCGCCAGCAGCCACCCGAGCCTAGCGGGAGAAAGCAGTGAGCAGTTCTTC
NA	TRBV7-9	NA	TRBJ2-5	CASSKRTQETQYF	TGTGCCAGCAGCAAACGGACCCAAGAGACCCAGTACTTC
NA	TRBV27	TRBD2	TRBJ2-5	CASNPTSDGEAQYF	TGTGCCAGCAACCCTACTAGCGACGGGGAGGCCCAGTACTTC
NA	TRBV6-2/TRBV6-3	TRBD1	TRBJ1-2	CASSPRTGGDYGYTF	TGTGCCAGCAGCCCCCGGACAGGGGGCGACTATGGCTACACCTTC
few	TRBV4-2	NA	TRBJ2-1	CASSAGSNTYNEQFF	TGTGCCAGCAGCGCGGGAAGCAACACCTACAATGAGCAGTTCTTC
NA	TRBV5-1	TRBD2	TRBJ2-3	CASSHSPAGGFTDTQYF	TGCGCCAGCAGCCACAGTCCAGCGGGAGGTTTCACAGATACGCAGTATTTT
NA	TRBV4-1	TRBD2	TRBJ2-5	CASSQEWVASGTQETQYF	TGCGCCAGCAGCCAAGAGTGGGTGGCTAGCGGAACCCAAGAGACCCAGTACTTC
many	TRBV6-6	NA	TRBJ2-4	CASRGLGNYF	TGTGCCAGCAGGGGACTGGGGAACTACTTC
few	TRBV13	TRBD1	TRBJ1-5	CASSLGSGGRQPQHF	TGTGCCAGCAGCTTAGGGTCAGGGGGCCGTCAGCCCCAGCATTTT
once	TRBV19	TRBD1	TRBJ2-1	CASWTGVTNEQFF	TGTGCCAGTTGGACAGGGGTTACGAATGAGCAGTTCTTC
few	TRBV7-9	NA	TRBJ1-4	CASSLGVGSTNEKLFF	TGTGCCAGCAGCTTAGGAGTCGGGTCAACTAATGAAAAACTGTTTTTT
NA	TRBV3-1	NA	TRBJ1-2	CASSQVRGDGYGYTF	TGTGCCAGCAGCCAAGTAAGGGGCGATGGCTATGGCTACACCTTC
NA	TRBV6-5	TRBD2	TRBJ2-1	CASSYVQLAGGKYNEQFF	TGTGCCAGCAGTTACGTCCAATTAGCGGGGGGGAAGTACAATGAGCAGTTCTTC
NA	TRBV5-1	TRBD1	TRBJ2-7	CASSFGETRTGAYEQYF	TGCGCCAGCAGCTTTGGGGAAACCCGGACAGGGGCCTACGAGCAGTACTTC
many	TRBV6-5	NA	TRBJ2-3	CASSYWASGTDTQYF	TGTGCCAGCAGTTACTGGGCTAGCGGCACAGATACGCAGTATTTT
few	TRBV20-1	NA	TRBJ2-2	CSARARGGLNTGELFF	TGCAGTGCTAGGGCCCGAGGGGGGCTCAACACCGGGGAGCTGTTTTTT
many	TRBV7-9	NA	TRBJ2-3	CASSSRDTDTQYF	TGTGCCAGCAGCTCACGGGATACAGATACGCAGTATTTT
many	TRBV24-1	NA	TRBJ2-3	CATSAGETDTQYF	TGTGCCACCAGTGCTGGGGAGACAGATACGCAGTATTTT
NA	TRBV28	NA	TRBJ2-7	CASGLFAALIYEQYF	TGTGCCAGCGGTTTATTCGCAGCGCTAATCTACGAGCAGTACTTC
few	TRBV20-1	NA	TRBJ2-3	CSARDVARLNFDTQYF	TGCAGTGCTAGAGATGTCGCTAGATTAAATTTTGATACGCAGTATTTT
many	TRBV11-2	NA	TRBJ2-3	CASRPTSEGTQYF	TGTGCCAGCAGGCCTACGAGCGAGGGTACGCAGTATTTT